The rows below give T cell receptor beta chains drawn from one sample of a study of cytotoxic CD8 clonotypes in ibrutinib-treated CLL. The method was immunoSEQ multiplex PCR; TCRdb's version includes in-frame clones alone and lacks a portion of them. This table has 250,000 or so clones, under 75% appearing once. This material consisted of PBMCs, taken after 24 months of ibrutinib treatment. These receptors came from a human donor with chronic lymphocytic leukemia. Each CDR3 is given with its conserved first and last residue. D genes are given only for firm matches. Expanded clones get a size class; other rows say once, few or many, or leave the size out.

D	V	J	size	CDR3	DNA
.	TRBV30	TRBJ2-1	.	CAWRSGDEQFF	TGTGCCTGGCGGTCCGGTGATGAGCAGTTCTTC
TRBD2	TRBV7-9	TRBJ2-1	.	CASGPFNSGREAHNEQFF	TGTGCCAGCGGCCCATTTAATAGCGGGAGAGAGGCCCACAATGAGCAGTTCTTC
TRBD2	TRBV6-5	TRBJ2-1	.	CASSYSTSGAREQFF	TGTGCCAGCAGTTACTCAACTAGCGGGGCACGAGAGCAGTTCTTC
.	TRBV9	TRBJ2-1	.	CASTGGGAGWVEQFF	TGTGCCAGCACCGGTGGGGGCGCAGGTTGGGTAGAGCAGTTCTTC
TRBD2	TRBV29-1	TRBJ2-1	.	CSVQGLAGSYNEQFF	TGCAGCGTCCAGGGACTAGCGGGATCCTACAATGAGCAGTTCTTC
.	TRBV5-1	TRBJ2-1	.	CASNLNRDTRYNEQFF	TGCGCCAGCAATCTCAACCGGGACACCCGCTACAATGAGCAGTTCTTC
.	TRBV29-1	TRBJ2-1	.	CSVTRQVGNEQFF	TGCAGCGTGACACGACAGGTTGGCAATGAGCAGTTCTTC
.	TRBV2	TRBJ1-2	.	CASRATYYGYTF	TGTGCCAGCAGGGCTACATACTATGGCTACACCTTC
.	TRBV11-2	TRBJ2-7	.	CASSHWDTFHEQYF	TGTGCCAGCAGCCACTGGGACACGTTCCACGAGCAGTACTTC
.	TRBV20-1	TRBJ2-5	.	CSPRWVTQYF	TGCAGTCCCAGGTGGGTGACCCAGTACTTC
TRBD1	TRBV28	TRBJ1-5	.	CANGDRGPGQPQHF	TGTGCGAACGGGGACAGGGGGCCGGGTCAGCCCCAGCATTTT
TRBD1	TRBV29-1	TRBJ2-5	.	CSVEGQGGETQYF	TGCAGCGTTGAAGGACAGGGTGGCGAGACCCAGTACTTC
.	TRBV7-9	TRBJ2-7	many	CASSFSNAEEQYF	TGTGCCAGCAGCTTCAGTAACGCGGAGGAGCAGTACTTC
.	TRBV14	TRBJ2-7	.	CASSQGSPYEQYF	TGTGCCAGCAGCCAAGGATCCCCCTACGAGCAGTACTTC
.	TRBV19	TRBJ2-1	.	CASGAGSYNEQFF	TGTGCCAGTGGGGCGGGTTCCTACAATGAGCAGTTCTTC
TRBD1	TRBV5-5	TRBJ1-1	.	CASSKGQGMNTEAFF	TGTGCCAGCAGCAAAGGACAGGGGATGAACACTGAAGCTTTCTTT
TRBD1	TRBV29-1	TRBJ2-1	.	CSAGRDSSYNEQFF	TGCAGCGCCGGCCGGGACAGCTCCTACAATGAGCAGTTCTTC
TRBD1	TRBV9	TRBJ2-2	.	CASSPTTGIITGELFF	TGTGCCAGCAGCCCGACGACAGGGATCATCACCGGGGAGCTGTTTTTT
.	TRBV5-1	TRBJ2-3	.	CASSSDQFEHLYF	TGCGCCAGCAGCTCAGATCAATTCGAACACCTGTATTTT
.	TRBV27	TRBJ2-7	.	CASSLSYHLRQPYEQYF	TGTGCCAGCAGTTTATCCTACCATTTAAGACAGCCCTACGAGCAGTACTTC
.	TRBV5-6	TRBJ1-1	.	CASSYTGEAFF	TGTGCCAGCAGTTACACAGGGGAAGCTTTCTTT
TRBD2	TRBV4-3	TRBJ2-1	few	CASSQSGTNNNEQFF	TGCGCCAGCAGCCAATCCGGGACTAACAACAATGAGCAGTTCTTC
TRBD2	TRBV7-2	TRBJ2-7	.	CASSLGSGMYSYEQYF	TGTGCCAGCAGCTTAGGGAGCGGGATGTACTCCTACGAGCAGTACTTC
.	TRBV7-2	TRBJ1-5	few	CASSFPGNQPQHF	TGTGCCAGCAGCTTTCCAGGAAATCAGCCCCAGCATTTT
TRBD2	TRBV29-1	TRBJ2-1	.	CSVVAGGDEQFF	TGCAGCGTTGTAGCGGGAGGTGATGAGCAGTTCTTC
TRBD2	TRBV20-1	TRBJ2-5	.	CRASGEETQYF	TGCAGAGCGAGCGGGGAAGAGACCCAGTACTTC
.	TRBV6-6	TRBJ2-1	.	CASSKLQHNEQFF	TGTGCCAGCAGTAAACTACAGCACAATGAGCAGTTCTTC
TRBD2	TRBV28	TRBJ2-3	once	CASSFVWTSSTDTQYF	TGTGCCAGCAGTTTTGTATGGACTAGCTCCACAGATACGCAGTATTTT
TRBD1	TRBV15	TRBJ2-7	.	CATSRGDSYEQYF	TGTGCCACCAGCAGGGGGGACAGCTACGAGCAGTACTTC
TRBD2	TRBV11-2	TRBJ2-4	.	CASSAAGGLAGTKNIQYF	TGTGCCAGCAGCGCAGCGGGAGGACTAGCGGGTACAAAAAACATTCAGTACTTC
.	TRBV6-5	TRBJ1-5	few	CASSYSRYQPQHF	TGTGCCAGCAGTTACTCGAGATATCAGCCCCAGCATTTT
.	TRBV30	TRBJ1-1	once	CAWSLGKETEAFF	TGTGCCTGGTCGCTCGGGAAGGAAACTGAAGCTTTCTTT
.	TRBV6-6	TRBJ2-7	once	CASSLLGGFYEQYF	TGTGCCAGCAGTTTATTGGGGGGTTTTTACGAGCAGTACTTC
TRBD1	TRBV30	TRBJ1-5	.	CAWDTGGNSNQPQHF	TGTGCCTGGGACACAGGGGGCAACAGCAATCAGCCCCAGCATTTT
TRBD1	TRBV2	TRBJ1-4	.	CASGVTGAHEKLFF	TGTGCCAGCGGGGTTACAGGGGCCCATGAAAAACTGTTTTTT
.	TRBV7-8	TRBJ1-1	.	CASSLMGNTEAFF	TGTGCCAGCAGCTTAATGGGTAACACTGAAGCTTTCTTT
.	TRBV18	TRBJ2-5	few	CASSSYQETQYF	TGTGCCAGCTCATCGTACCAAGAGACCCAGTACTTC
TRBD1	TRBV11-3	TRBJ1-1	few	CASSPGGTEAFF	TGTGCCAGCAGCCCAGGGGGCACTGAAGCTTTCTTT
TRBD1	TRBV6-5	TRBJ1-5	.	CASSYSGTANQPQHF	TGTGCCAGCAGTTACTCCGGGACAGCTAATCAGCCCCAGCATTTT
.	TRBV11-3	TRBJ1-1	.	CASSSGTTAFF	TGTGCCAGCAGCTCCGGGACCACGGCTTTCTTT
.	TRBV19	TRBJ1-1	.	CASSVRGNTEAFF	TGTGCCAGTAGTGTCAGGGGGAACACTGAAGCTTTCTTT
.	TRBV7-2	TRBJ2-1	.	CASSLERLVGKQFF	TGTGCCAGCAGCTTAGAGCGGTTAGTGGGAAAGCAGTTCTTC
.	TRBV2	TRBJ1-5	.	CASSVGASNQPQHF	TGTGCCAGCAGTGTCGGGGCAAGCAATCAGCCCCAGCATTTT
.	TRBV9	TRBJ2-3	.	CASSVTSSTDTQYF	TGTGCCAGCAGCGTAACGTCTAGCACAGATACGCAGTATTTT
.	TRBV11-2	TRBJ1-1	few	CASSPDINTEAFF	TGTGCCAGCAGCCCGGACATTAACACTGAAGCTTTCTTT
.	TRBV7-9	TRBJ2-7	.	CASSLLTPYEQYF	TGTGCCAGCAGCTTGCTTACACCCTACGAGCAGTACTTC
.	TRBV18	TRBJ1-4	once	CASSPAGAGNEKLFF	TGTGCCAGCTCACCAGCGGGGGCGGGGAATGAAAAACTGTTTTTT
.	TRBV4-3	TRBJ1-1	.	CASSQDVGQANTEAFF	TGCGCCAGCAGCCAAGATGTAGGGCAGGCGAACACTGAAGCTTTCTTT
TRBD1	TRBV19	TRBJ2-2	few	CASSIETGVTGELFF	TGTGCCAGTAGTATTGAAACAGGGGTTACCGGGGAGCTGTTTTTT
.	TRBV15	TRBJ1-3	once	CATTPTLAGSSGNTIYF	TGTGCCACCACCCCCACGTTGGCGGGGAGCTCTGGAAACACCATATATTTT
.	TRBV9	TRBJ2-7	.	CASSPGQSWPYEQYF	TGTGCCAGCAGCCCAGGACAGTCATGGCCCTACGAGCAGTACTTC
TRBD1	TRBV4-2	TRBJ2-7	many	CASSPSGTGPYEQYF	TGTGCCAGCAGCCCTTCCGGGACAGGGCCCTACGAGCAGTACTTC
TRBD2	TRBV29-1	TRBJ2-5	.	CSVGLSGRGETQYF	TGCAGCGTTGGTCTGAGCGGGAGGGGCGAGACCCAGTACTTC